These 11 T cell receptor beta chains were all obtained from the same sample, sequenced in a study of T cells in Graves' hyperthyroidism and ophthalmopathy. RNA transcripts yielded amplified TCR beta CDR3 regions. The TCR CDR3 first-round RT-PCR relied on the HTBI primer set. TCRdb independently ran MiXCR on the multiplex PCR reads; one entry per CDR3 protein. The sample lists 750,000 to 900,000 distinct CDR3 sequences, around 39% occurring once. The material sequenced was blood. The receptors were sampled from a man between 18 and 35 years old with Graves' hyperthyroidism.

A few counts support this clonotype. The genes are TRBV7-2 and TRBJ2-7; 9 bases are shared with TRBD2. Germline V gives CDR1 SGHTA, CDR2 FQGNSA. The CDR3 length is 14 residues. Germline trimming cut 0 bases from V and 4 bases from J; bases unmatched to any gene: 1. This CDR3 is CASSLASGRYEQYF. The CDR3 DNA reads TGTGCCAGCAGCTTAGCTAGCGGGAGATACGAGCAGTACTTC.

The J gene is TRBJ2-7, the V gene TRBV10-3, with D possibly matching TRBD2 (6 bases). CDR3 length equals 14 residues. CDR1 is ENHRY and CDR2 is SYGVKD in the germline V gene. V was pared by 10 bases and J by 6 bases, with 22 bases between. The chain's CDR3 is CATRKTRGVFEQYF. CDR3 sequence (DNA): TGTGCCACCAGGAAAACGCGGGGCGTCTTCGAGCAGTACTTC.

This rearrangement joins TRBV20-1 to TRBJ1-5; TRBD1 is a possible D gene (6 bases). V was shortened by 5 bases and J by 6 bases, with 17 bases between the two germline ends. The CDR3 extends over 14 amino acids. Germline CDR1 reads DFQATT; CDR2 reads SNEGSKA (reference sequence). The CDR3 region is CSAGKQGIGQPQHF. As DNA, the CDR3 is TGCAGTGCTGGGAAGCAGGGGATAGGTCAGCCCCAGCATTTT.

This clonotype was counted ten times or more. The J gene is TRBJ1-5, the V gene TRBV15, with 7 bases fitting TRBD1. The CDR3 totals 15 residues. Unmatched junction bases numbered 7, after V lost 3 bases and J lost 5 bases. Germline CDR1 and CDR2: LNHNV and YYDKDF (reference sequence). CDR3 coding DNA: TGTGCCACCAGCAGGTCCGGACAGGCATATCAGCCCCAGCATTTT. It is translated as CATSRSGQAYQPQHF.

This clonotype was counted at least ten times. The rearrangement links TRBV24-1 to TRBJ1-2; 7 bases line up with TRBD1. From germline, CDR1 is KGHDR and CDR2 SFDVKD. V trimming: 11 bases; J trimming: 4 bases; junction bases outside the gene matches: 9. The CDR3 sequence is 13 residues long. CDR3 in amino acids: CAISPGQSYGYTF. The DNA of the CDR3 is TGTGCCATTTCCCCGGGACAGAGCTATGGCTACACCTTC.

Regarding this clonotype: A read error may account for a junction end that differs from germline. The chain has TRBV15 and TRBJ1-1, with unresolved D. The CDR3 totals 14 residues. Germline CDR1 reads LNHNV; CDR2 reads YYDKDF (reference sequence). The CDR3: CATRPGRLNTEALF. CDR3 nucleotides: TGTGCCACCAGACCTGGCAGGTTGAACACTGAAGCTCTCTTT.

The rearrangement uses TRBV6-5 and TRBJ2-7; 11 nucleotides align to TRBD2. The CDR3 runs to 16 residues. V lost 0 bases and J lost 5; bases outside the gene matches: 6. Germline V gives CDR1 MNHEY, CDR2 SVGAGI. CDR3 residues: CASSYSSGGAKHEQYF. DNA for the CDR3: TGTGCCAGCAGTTACTCTAGCGGGGGGGCCAAGCACGAGCAGTACTTC.

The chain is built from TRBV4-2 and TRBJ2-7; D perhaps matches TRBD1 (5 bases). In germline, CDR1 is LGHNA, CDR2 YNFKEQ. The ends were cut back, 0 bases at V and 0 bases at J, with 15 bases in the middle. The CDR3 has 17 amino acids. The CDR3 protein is CASSQDNRVDSSYEQYF. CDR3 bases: TGTGCCAGCAGCCAAGATAATCGGGTCGACAGCTCCTACGAGCAGTACTTC.

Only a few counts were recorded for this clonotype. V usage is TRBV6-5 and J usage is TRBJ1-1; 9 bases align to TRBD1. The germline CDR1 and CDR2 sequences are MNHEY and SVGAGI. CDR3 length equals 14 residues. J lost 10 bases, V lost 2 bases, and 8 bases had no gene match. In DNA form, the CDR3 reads TGTGCCAGCAGTTACACAGGGGGCCTTCTTGGAGCTTTCTTT. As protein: CASSYTGGLLGAFF.

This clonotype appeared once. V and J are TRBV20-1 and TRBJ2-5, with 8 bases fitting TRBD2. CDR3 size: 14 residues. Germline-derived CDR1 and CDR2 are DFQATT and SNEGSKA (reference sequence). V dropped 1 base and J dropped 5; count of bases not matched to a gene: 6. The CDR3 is CSARGGSGMETQYF. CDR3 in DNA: TGCAGTGCTAGAGGAGGTAGCGGGATGGAGACCCAGTACTTC.

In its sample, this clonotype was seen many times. The CDR3 region is CASSPLTSYEQYF. The CDR3 DNA reads TGTGCCAGCAGCCCCCTTACCTCCTACGAGCAGTACTTC. The J gene is TRBJ2-7, the V gene TRBV7-9; D ambiguous. Germline assignment: CDR1 SEHNR and CDR2 FQNEAQ (reference sequence). Trimming stripped 5 bases from V and 0 bases from J, with 8 bases between. The CDR3 spans 13 residues. Supplemented by reference TRBV7-9 and TRBJ2-7, the full variable domain reads DTGVSQNPRHKITKRGQNVTFRCDPISEHNRLYWYRQTLGQGPEFLTYFQNEAQLEKSRLLSDRFSAERPKGSFSTLEIQRTEQGDSAMYLCASSPLTSYEQYFGPGTRLTVT.